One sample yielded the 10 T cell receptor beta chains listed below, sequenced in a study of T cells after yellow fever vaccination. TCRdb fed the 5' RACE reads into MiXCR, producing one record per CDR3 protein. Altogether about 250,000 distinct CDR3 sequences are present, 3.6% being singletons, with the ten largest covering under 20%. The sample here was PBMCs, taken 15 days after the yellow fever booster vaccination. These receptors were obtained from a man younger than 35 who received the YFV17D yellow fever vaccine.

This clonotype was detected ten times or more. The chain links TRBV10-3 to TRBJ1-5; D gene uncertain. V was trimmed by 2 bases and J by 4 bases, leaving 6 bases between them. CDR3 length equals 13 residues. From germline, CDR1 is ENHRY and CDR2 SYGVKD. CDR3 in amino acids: CAISETENQPQHF. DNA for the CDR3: TGTGCCATCAGTGAGACCGAGAATCAGCCCCAGCATTTT.

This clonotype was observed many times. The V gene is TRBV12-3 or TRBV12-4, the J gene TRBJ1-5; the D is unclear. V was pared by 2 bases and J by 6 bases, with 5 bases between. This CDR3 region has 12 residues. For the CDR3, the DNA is TGTGCCAGCAGTTTAAAGGGTCAGCCCCAGCATTTT. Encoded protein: CASSLKGQPQHF.

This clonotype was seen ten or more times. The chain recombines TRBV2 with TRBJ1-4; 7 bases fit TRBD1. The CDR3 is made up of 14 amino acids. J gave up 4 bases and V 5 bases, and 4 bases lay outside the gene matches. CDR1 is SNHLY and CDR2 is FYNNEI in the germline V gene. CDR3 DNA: TGTGCCAGCAGTAGCCAGGGGGTTAATGAAAAACTGTTTTTT. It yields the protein CASSSQGVNEKLFF.

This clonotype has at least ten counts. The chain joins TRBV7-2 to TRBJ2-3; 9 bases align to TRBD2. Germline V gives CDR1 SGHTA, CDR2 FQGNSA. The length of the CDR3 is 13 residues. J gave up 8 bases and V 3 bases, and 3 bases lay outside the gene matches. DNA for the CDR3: TGTGCCAGCAGCTTCCAACTAGCGGGTACGCAGTATTTT. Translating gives CASSFQLAGTQYF.

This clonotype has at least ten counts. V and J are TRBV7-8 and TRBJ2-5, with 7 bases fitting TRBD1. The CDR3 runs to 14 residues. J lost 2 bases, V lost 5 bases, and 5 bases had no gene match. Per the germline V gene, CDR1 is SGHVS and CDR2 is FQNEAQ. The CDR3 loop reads CASSQGQRQETQYF. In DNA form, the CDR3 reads TGTGCCAGCAGCCAGGGACAGCGTCAAGAGACCCAGTACTTC.

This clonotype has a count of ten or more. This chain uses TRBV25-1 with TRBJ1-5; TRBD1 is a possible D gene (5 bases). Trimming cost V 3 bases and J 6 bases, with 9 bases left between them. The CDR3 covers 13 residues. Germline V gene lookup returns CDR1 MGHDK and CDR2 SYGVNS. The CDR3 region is CASSDGTRQPQHF. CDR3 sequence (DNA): TGTGCCAGCAGTGATGGGACCCGTCAGCCCCAGCATTTT.

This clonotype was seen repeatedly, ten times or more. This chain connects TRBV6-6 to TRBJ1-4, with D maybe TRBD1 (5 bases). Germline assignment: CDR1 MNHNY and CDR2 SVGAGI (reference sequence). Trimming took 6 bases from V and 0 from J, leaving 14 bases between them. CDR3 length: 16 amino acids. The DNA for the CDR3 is TGTGCCAGCAGACACTCCAGGGATGCAACTAATGAAAAACTGTTTTTT. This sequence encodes CASRHSRDATNEKLFF.

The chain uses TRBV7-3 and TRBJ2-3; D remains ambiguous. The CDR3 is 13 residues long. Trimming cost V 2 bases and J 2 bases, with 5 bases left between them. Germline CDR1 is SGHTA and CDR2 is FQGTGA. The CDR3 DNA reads TGTGCCAGCAGCTTATGGCACACAGATACGCAGTATTTT. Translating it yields CASSLWHTDTQYF.

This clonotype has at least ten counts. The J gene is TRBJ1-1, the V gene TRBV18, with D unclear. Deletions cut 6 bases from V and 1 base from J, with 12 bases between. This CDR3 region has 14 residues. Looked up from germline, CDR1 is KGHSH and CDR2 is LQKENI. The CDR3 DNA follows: TGTGCCAGCTCCGTAAAGGGAGGGAACACTGAAGCTTTCTTT. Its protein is CASSVKGGNTEAFF.

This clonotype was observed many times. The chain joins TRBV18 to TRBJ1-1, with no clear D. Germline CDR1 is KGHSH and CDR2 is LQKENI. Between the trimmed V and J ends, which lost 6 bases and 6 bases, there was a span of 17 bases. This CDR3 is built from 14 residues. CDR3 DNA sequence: TGTGCCAGCTCGCGCCCCAACAGTGGCGCTGAAGCTTTCTTT. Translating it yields CASSRPNSGAEAFF. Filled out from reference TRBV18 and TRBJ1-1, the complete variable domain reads NAGVMQNPRHLVRRRGQEARLRCSPMKGHSHVYWYRQLPEEGLKFMVYLQKENIIDESGMPKERFSAEFPKEGPSILRIQQVVRGDSAAYFCASSRPNSGAEAFFGQGTRLTVV.